What follows are 31 T cell receptor beta chains derived from one specimen sequenced in a study of Graves' ophthalmopathy and Graves' hyperthyroidism (dated 2018 in TCRdb). Sequencing was carried out with an Illumina HiSeq 2000. For repertoire sequencing, TCR beta CDR3 regions were amplified from RNA transcripts. HTBI primers and the Qiagen OneStep RT-PCR kit were used in a first-round RT-PCR, which was followed by a second-round multiplex PCR, size selection and purification. The raw public data were reprocessed by TCRdb itself: fastp quality trimming at Q25, MiXCR clonotype calling, in-frame beta chains only. Merged by CDR3 protein, the rows form single entries marked with the most common genes and DNA. Recorded for this sample are some 520,000 distinct CDR3 sequences; approximately 14% of them occurred a single time. The ten largest clonotypes hold over 7.5% of the sample. Sequencing used blood. Source of these receptors: a woman aged 25 to 39 with Graves' ophthalmopathy. Donor details come from another sample of the same person, matched by shared clones.

The chain is built from TRBV4-1 and TRBJ1-1; no reliable D call. The CDR3 has 16 residues. CDR1 and CDR2 from the germline V gene are MGHRA and YSYEKL. V lost 1 base and J lost 4, with 16 bases in between. The chain's CDR3 is CASSQGYQVKTTEAFF. CDR3 coding DNA: TGCGCCAGCAGCCAAGGGTACCAGGTTAAGACCACTGAAGCTTTCTTT.

This clonotype was counted at least ten times. The chain has TRBV6-1 and TRBJ1-1; D perhaps matches TRBD1 (5 bases). V lost 3 bases and J 0 bases, leaving 11 bases between the germline ends. The CDR3 has 15 amino acids. Looked up from germline, CDR1 is MNHNS and CDR2 is SASEGT. The CDR3 loop is CASSDFRDLNTEAFF. The CDR3 DNA is TGTGCCAGCAGTGACTTCAGGGATTTGAACACTGAAGCTTTCTTT.

This clonotype has just a few counts. The chain joins TRBV6-5 to TRBJ1-5; no clear D. The CDR3 spans 14 residues. V lost 5 bases, J lost 6 bases, and 14 bases lay in between. CDR1 and CDR2 from the germline V gene are MNHEY and SVGAGI. CDR3 bases: TGTGCCAGCAGTACCGACACGGTGGCTCAGCCCCAGCATTTT. Translating it yields CASSTDTVAQPQHF.

Ten or more counts support this clonotype. The V gene is TRBV6-2 or TRBV6-3, the J gene TRBJ2-7, with 10 bases lining up with TRBD1. Germline V lookup: CDR1 MNHEY, CDR2 SVGEGT. J gave up 1 base and V 10 bases, and 13 bases lay outside the gene matches. CDR3 length: 16 residues. CDR3 residues: CATIAPGTGESYEQYF. The CDR3 DNA reads TGTGCCACCATCGCTCCCGGGACAGGGGAATCCTACGAGCAGTACTTC.

This clonotype occurred many times. The V and J genes are TRBV19 and TRBJ2-2; tentative D call: TRBD2 (6 bases). Germline-derived CDR1 and CDR2 are LNHDA and SQIVND (reference sequence). V lost 5 bases, J lost 1 base, and 11 bases lay in between. This CDR3 is 15 amino acids long. The CDR3 sequence: CASSLVAVNTGELFF. The CDR3 region has the DNA TGTGCCAGTAGTCTAGTAGCGGTGAACACCGGGGAGCTGTTTTTT.

There are many counts of this clonotype. V gene TRBV5-1 combines with J gene TRBJ1-3; possibly TRBD1 for D (5 bases). V dropped 5 bases and J dropped 1 base, with 7 bases sitting between them. From germline, CDR1 is SGHRS and CDR2 YFSETQ. The CDR3 totals 13 residues. The DNA of the CDR3 is TGCGCCAGCAGAGGGACTTCTGGAAACACCATATATTTT. It encodes CASRGTSGNTIYF.

V is TRBV19 and J is TRBJ2-7; 8 nucleotides line up with TRBD1. CDR3 length: 14 amino acids. Unmatched junction bases numbered 7, after V lost 7 bases and J lost 2 bases. Germline V gene sequence: CDR1 LNHDA, CDR2 SQIVND (reference sequence). CDR3 sequence reads: CASTPTGVAYEQYF. CDR3 bases: TGTGCCAGTACCCCGACAGGGGTAGCCTACGAGCAGTACTTC.

This clonotype was recorded at least ten times. This sequence joins TRBV27 and TRBJ2-5, with 13 bases matching TRBD2. Trimming cost V 5 bases and J 5 bases; bases outside gene matches: 11. CDR3 length: 17 amino acids. Germline assignment: CDR1 MNHEY and CDR2 SMNVEV (reference sequence). The CDR3 DNA follows: TGTGCCAGCAGTCCGGGACTAGCGGGGAGAGGTTTGGAGACCCAGTACTTC. Its protein product is CASSPGLAGRGLETQYF.

CDR3 nucleotides: TGTGCCACCAGGACAGGGGTTTTGGGCTACACCTTC. Its translation: CATRTGVLGYTF. V gene TRBV12-3 or TRBV12-4 combines with J gene TRBJ1-2, with TRBD1 matching 9 bases. The V segment lost 10 bases and the J segment 8 bases; nucleotides outside the gene matches: 8. The CDR3 has 12 amino acids.

This clonotype was detected ten times or more. The chain employs TRBV5-1 and TRBJ2-5; D remains ambiguous. The CDR3 is 14 residues long. V lost 0 bases and J lost 5, with 11 bases in between. In germline, CDR1 is SGHRS, CDR2 YFSETQ. CDR3 residues: CASSLAVAAETQYF. The CDR3 DNA sequence: TGCGCCAGCAGCTTGGCAGTAGCAGCGGAGACCCAGTACTTC.

In its sample, this clonotype was seen many times. The V gene is TRBV24-1, the J gene TRBJ2-3; D is uncertain. Trimming removed 10 bases from V and 4 bases from J, with 11 bases in between. This CDR3 region has 12 residues. Germline values: CDR1 KGHDR, CDR2 SFDVKD. Written as DNA, the CDR3 is TGTGCCACTCAAGGGCGCGCAGATACGCAGTATTTT. This sequence encodes CATQGRADTQYF.

The chain has TRBV3-1 and TRBJ2-7, with a tentative D call TRBD2 (5 bases). With the DNA end fitting TRBJ2-5 better, the J assignment may be wrong. Germline V gives CDR1 LGHDT, CDR2 YNNKEL (reference sequence). This CDR3 contains 15 residues. The chain's CDR3 is CASSQDDGSGETQYF. In nucleotides, the CDR3 is TGTGCCAGCAGCCAAGACGACGGATCGGGGGAGACCCAGTACTTC.

This clonotype was found many times. This chain joins TRBV6-1 and TRBJ2-7; tentative D call: TRBD2 (7 bases). Germline assignment: CDR1 MNHNS and CDR2 SASEGT. This CDR3 is built from 12 residues. CDR3 sequence: CASGGSAYEQYF. The CDR3 nucleotides read TGTGCTTCGGGGGGCTCCGCTTACGAGCAGTACTTC.

Many counts were recorded for this clonotype. The rearrangement joins TRBV4-1 to TRBJ2-7; either TRBD1 or TRBD2 may supply D (5 bases each). V dropped 1 base and J dropped 2 bases, with 18 bases sitting between them. Germline V lookup: CDR1 MGHRA, CDR2 YSYEKL. CDR3 length equals 17 residues. CDR3: CASSQAFLGDRAYEQYF. DNA of the CDR3: TGCGCCAGCAGCCAAGCCTTCTTGGGGGATCGCGCCTACGAGCAGTACTTC.

This clonotype was seen a few times. The junction shows a germline mismatch at one end, possibly a read error. The rearrangement joins TRBV20-1 to TRBJ2-4; 8 nucleotides agree with TRBD1. Germline assignment: CDR1 DFQATT and CDR2 SNEGSKA (reference sequence). This CDR3 comprises 14 residues. The CDR3 loop reads CSARAGTGKNIKYF. DNA for the CDR3: TGCAGTGCTAGAGCGGGGACAGGCAAAAACATTAAGTACTTC.

Many counts were recorded for this clonotype. The chain links TRBV6-2 or TRBV6-3 to TRBJ1-2, with TRBD1 identical over 11 bases. CDR3 size: 14 residues. Germline assignment: CDR1 MNHEY and CDR2 SVGEGT. V lost 7 bases and J lost 12; bases outside the gene matches: 13. The CDR3 DNA reads as TGTGCCAGCAAGCGCCGGACAGGGGGCGAAGGGAACACCTTC. The encoded protein is CASKRRTGGEGNTF.

This chain connects TRBV18 to TRBJ1-4; tentative D call: TRBD1 (5 bases). Germline loops: CDR1 KGHSH, CDR2 LQKENI. Between the trimmed V and J ends, which lost 3 bases and 0 bases, there was a span of 14 bases. This CDR3 contains 17 residues. CDR3 in amino acids: CASSPPRRGSTNEKLFF. For the CDR3, the DNA is TGTGCCAGCTCACCCCCTAGGAGGGGCTCAACTAATGAAAAACTGTTTTTT.

This clonotype was counted ten times or more. The chain recombines TRBV7-9 with TRBJ1-3, with D possibly TRBD1 on 6 matching bases. This CDR3 comprises 16 residues. V dropped 5 bases and J dropped 2 bases, with 16 bases sitting between them. The V gene's germline CDR1 is SEHNR and CDR2 FQNEAQ (reference sequence). The CDR3 coding sequence is TGTGCCAGCAGCGCCGGGCAGGGGAAGGCTGGAAACACCATATATTTT. Its protein is CASSAGQGKAGNTIYF.

This clonotype was observed many times. This CDR3 is missing its conserved last phenylalanine or tryptophan, likely due to a read error. The gene calls are TRBV12-3 or TRBV12-4 and TRBJ1-1; D not certain. The V and J ends lost 5 bases and 1 base respectively, with 8 bases between them. This CDR3 has 13 residues. The CDR3 loop reads CASSRNRNTEAFL. DNA of the CDR3: TGTGCCAGCAGTCGAAACAGGAACACTGAAGCTTTCCTT.

This clonotype has a count of ten or more. The chain links TRBV7-2 to TRBJ1-6; 7 positions match TRBD1. CDR3 length equals 12 residues. Trimming removed 5 bases from V and 16 bases from J; junction bases left unmatched: 8. Germline CDR1 reads SGHTA; CDR2 reads FQGNSA. Written as DNA, the CDR3 is TGTGCCAGCAGCCCCTCCCGGACAGGTCTCCACTTT. It specifies CASSPSRTGLHF.

The V and J genes are TRBV12-3 or TRBV12-4 and TRBJ1-1; 9 bases fit TRBD1. CDR3 size: 11 residues. The trim removed 5 bases at V and 10 bases at J, leaving 2 bases unmatched. CDR3 sequence: CASSTDRGAFF. The CDR3 region has the DNA TGTGCCAGCAGTACGGACAGGGGAGCTTTCTTT.

This clonotype was counted many times. This chain connects TRBV20-1 to TRBJ1-5; D uncertain. The length of the CDR3 is 12 residues. V lost 5 bases to trimming and J lost 6 bases, with 11 bases between them. The germline gives CDR1 DFQATT, CDR2 SNEGSKA (reference sequence). CDR3 loop: CSADKFSQPQHF. The CDR3 DNA sequence: TGCAGTGCTGATAAATTTTCTCAGCCCCAGCATTTT.

This clonotype has ten or more counts. The chain couples TRBV24-1 to TRBJ2-2, with D possibly TRBD1 on 5 matching bases. The CDR3 has 15 amino acids. Germline V gene data show CDR1 as KGHDR and CDR2 as SFDVKD. The V end was cut by 3 bases, the J end by 4 bases, with 11 bases between. DNA of the CDR3: TGTGCCACCAGTGATGCCGCAGGGATCACCGGGGAGCTGTTTTTT. Protein sequence: CATSDAAGITGELFF.

This clonotype was counted ten times or more. The chain joins TRBV12-3 or TRBV12-4 to TRBJ1-2; no firm D call. The ends were cut back, 4 bases at V and 1 base at J, with 7 bases in the middle. The length of the CDR3 is 13 residues. The CDR3 region is CASSYSNNYGYTF. The CDR3 coding sequence is TGTGCCAGCAGTTACTCGAATAACTATGGCTACACCTTC.

This clonotype has ten or more counts. This chain uses TRBV12-5 with TRBJ1-2, with a possible D match to TRBD1 (6 bases). The germline V gene has CDR1 LGHNT and CDR2 FRNRAP. The V end lost 4 bases, the J end lost 8 bases, and 8 bases lay between the germline ends. The CDR3 contains 11 residues. The DNA of the CDR3 is TGTGCTAGTGGTTGGGGGGGCGGCTACACCTTC. Its protein is CASGWGGGYTF.

Many counts were recorded for this clonotype. The gene calls are TRBV6-5 and TRBJ1-1; the D gene is possibly TRBD1 (6 bases). With 3 bases removed from V and 5 bases from J, the gap between germline ends came to 13 bases. The V gene's germline CDR1 is MNHEY and CDR2 SVGAGI. The CDR3 length is 14 residues. The CDR3 DNA follows: TGTGCCAGCAGTTATAACAGGGATCAAACTGAAGCTTTCTTT. Protein: CASSYNRDQTEAFF.

This clonotype was seen ten or more times. The chain carries TRBV2 and TRBJ1-1; D might be TRBD1 (5 bases). V was cut by 7 bases and J by 3 bases, with 6 bases left in between. From germline, CDR1 is SNHLY and CDR2 FYNNEI. The CDR3 contains 11 residues. CDR3 nucleotide sequence: TGTGCCAGCATGACAGACACTGAAGCTTTCTTT. Its translation is CASMTDTEAFF.

In this sample, this clonotype turned up many times. The chain carries TRBV2 and TRBJ2-2, with D possibly TRBD2 on 7 matching bases. The ends were cut back, 5 bases at V and 0 bases at J, with 10 bases in the middle. The CDR3 sequence is 15 residues long. Germline V CDR1 and CDR2: SNHLY, FYNNEI. The CDR3 DNA follows: TGTGCCAGCAGTCGGGGGGCTCCGAACACCGGGGAGCTGTTTTTT. It yields the protein CASSRGAPNTGELFF.

This clonotype was observed at least ten times. The V call is TRBV20-1, the J call TRBJ2-4; no clear D. The germline V gene has CDR1 DFQATT and CDR2 SNEGSKA (reference sequence). V lost 1 base and J lost 0, with 16 bases in between. CDR3 length: 17 residues. CDR3 region: CSARGFGSRLAKNIQYF. The DNA of the CDR3 is TGCAGTGCTAGAGGGTTCGGATCTCGGTTAGCCAAAAACATTCAGTACTTC.

The chain joins TRBV27 to TRBJ1-1; D is unclear. V lost 2 bases to trimming and J lost 9 bases, with 16 bases between them. The germline CDR1 and CDR2 sequences are MNHEY and SMNVEV (reference sequence). There are 14 residues in the CDR3. The CDR3 DNA is TGTGCCAGCAGTTTACGGCCCGGGGTGGGCAAAGCTTTCTTT. It codes for CASSLRPGVGKAFF.

This clonotype was seen repeatedly, ten times or more. The chain is built from TRBV4-2 and TRBJ1-1; possible D gene TRBD1, 5 bases. Germline V gene sequence: CDR1 LGHNA, CDR2 YNFKEQ. The CDR3 is 15 residues long. The V end was cut by 1 base, the J end by 0 bases, with 9 bases between. The CDR3 sequence: CASSQVKGMNTEAFF. The CDR3 region has the DNA TGTGCCAGCAGCCAAGTAAAGGGGATGAACACTGAAGCTTTCTTT.